This T cell receptor (beta chain) is drawn from a study of early T cells in non-severe SARS-CoV-2 infection. V lost 5 bases and J 3 bases, leaving 10 bases between the germline ends. The CDR3 spans 13 residues. Looked up from germline, CDR1 is SGHVS and CDR2 is FNYEAQ. TCRdb processed the 5' RACE reads anew with MiXCR; each CDR3 protein has one entry. The sample includes about 69,000 distinct CDR3 sequences, roughly 4.9% of them seen just once. The sequencing used whole blood, collected at baseline. This chain connects TRBV7-6 to TRBJ1-1; weak D call: TRBD1 (6 bases). The TCR originated in an adult who was a healthcare worker with PCR-confirmed SARS-CoV-2 infection or an uninfected control (not recorded which). The donor label of this sample is uncertain. Here the CDR3 DNA reads TGTGCCAGCAGCGCACAGGGAGACACTGAAGCTTTCTTT. As protein: CASSAQGDTEAFF.